Below, one T cell receptor beta chain is given with its context. Its antigen is currently unknown. This entry comes from a study of cytomegalovirus exposure and HLA in healthy donors. Overall study findings and caveats: There was a cluster of highly shared sequence variants that was likely a sequencing artifact. The authors later linked a missense DCLRE1C variant to TCR beta V- and J-gene trimming.

With 5 bases clipped from V and 5 bases from J, the junction kept 7 bases outside the gene matches. The CDR3 loop spans 14 amino acids. CDR1 and CDR2 from the germline V gene are LNHDA and SQIVND (reference sequence). The primer mix had 60 Vbeta and 13 Jbeta primers. Profiling relied on immunoSEQ multiplex PCR, and the TCRdb table lists in-frame clones only, not all of them. The sample includes hundreds of thousands of clones, approximately 80% seen only once; the top ten take approximately 3.9%. The sequencing input was PBMCs. The source of this sequence is a male donor in good health and CMV-seronegative. The chain uses TRBV19 and TRBJ1-1, with 8 bases matching TRBD1. CDR3 amino acids: CASSPQGAGTEAFF. The DNA for the CDR3 is TGTGCCAGTAGTCCCCAGGGGGCCGGGACTGAAGCTTTCTTT.